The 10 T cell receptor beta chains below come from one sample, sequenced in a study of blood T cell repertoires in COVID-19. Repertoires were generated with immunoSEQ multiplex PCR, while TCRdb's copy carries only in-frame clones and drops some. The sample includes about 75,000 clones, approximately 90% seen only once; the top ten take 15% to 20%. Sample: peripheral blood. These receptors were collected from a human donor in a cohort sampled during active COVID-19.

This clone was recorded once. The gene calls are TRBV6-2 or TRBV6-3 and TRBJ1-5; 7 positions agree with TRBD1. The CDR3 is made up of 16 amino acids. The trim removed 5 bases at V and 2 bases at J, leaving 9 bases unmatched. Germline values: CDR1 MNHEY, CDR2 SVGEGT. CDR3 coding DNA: TGTGCCAGCAGTGCTCTACCCGGGACAGGCAATCAGCCCCAGCATTTT. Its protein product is CASSALPGTGNQPQHF.

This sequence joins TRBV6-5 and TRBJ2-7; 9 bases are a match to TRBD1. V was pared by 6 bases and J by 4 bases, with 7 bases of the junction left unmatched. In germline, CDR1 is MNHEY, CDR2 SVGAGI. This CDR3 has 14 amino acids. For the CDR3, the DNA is TGTGCCAGCAGGCACAGGGGGCGCATATACGAGCAGTACTTC. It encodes CASRHRGRIYEQYF.

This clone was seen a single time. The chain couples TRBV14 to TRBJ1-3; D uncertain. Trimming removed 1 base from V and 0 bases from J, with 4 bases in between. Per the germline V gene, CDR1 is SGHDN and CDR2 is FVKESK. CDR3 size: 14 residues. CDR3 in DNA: TGTGCCAGCAGCCAAGCTCTCTCTGGAAACACCATATATTTT. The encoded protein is CASSQALSGNTIYF. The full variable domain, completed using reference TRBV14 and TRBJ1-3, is EAGVTQFPSHSVIEKGQTVTLRCDPISGHDNLYWYRRVMGKEIKFLLHFVKESKQDESGMPNNRFLAERTGGTYSTLKVQPAELEDSGVYFCASSQALSGNTIYFGEGSWLTVV.

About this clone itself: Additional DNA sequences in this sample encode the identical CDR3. This CDR3 reads CASSEVGVSSAGELFF. DNA of the CDR3: TGTGCCAGCAGTGAAGTAGGGGTTAGCAGTGCCGGGGAGCTGTTTTTT. This chain links TRBV6-1 with TRBJ2-2; a weak D match, TRBD1 (5 bases). The V end was cut by 1 base, the J end by 6 bases, with 15 bases between. Germline CDR1 is MNHNS and CDR2 is SASEGT. This CDR3 is 16 amino acids long.

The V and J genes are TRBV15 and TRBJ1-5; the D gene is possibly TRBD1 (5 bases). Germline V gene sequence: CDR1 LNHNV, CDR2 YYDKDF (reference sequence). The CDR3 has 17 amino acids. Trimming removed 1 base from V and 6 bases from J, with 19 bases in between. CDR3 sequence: CATSRGQERRGIQPQHF. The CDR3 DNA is TGTGCCACCAGCAGAGGTCAAGAAAGAAGGGGCATTCAGCCCCAGCATTTT.

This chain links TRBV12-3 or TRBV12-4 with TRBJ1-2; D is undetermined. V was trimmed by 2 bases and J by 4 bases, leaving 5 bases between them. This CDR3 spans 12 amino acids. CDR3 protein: CASSLTVYGYTF. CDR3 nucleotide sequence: TGTGCCAGCAGTTTAACGGTCTATGGCTACACCTTC.

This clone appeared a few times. The CDR3 here is CASSRQGNQPQHF. Written as DNA, the CDR3 is TGTGCCAGTAGCAGACAGGGTAATCAGCCCCAGCATTTT. V gene TRBV19 combines with J gene TRBJ1-5; TRBD1 matches at 7 bases. V lost 6 bases to trimming and J lost 4 bases; unmatched junction nucleotides: 3. The CDR3 is 13 residues long. Germline CDR1 is LNHDA and CDR2 is SQIVND (reference sequence).

CDR3 bases: TGTGCCAGCAGCCGCGTTAGGGGAGGGGATACGCAGTATTTT. Its protein product is CASSRVRGGDTQYF. This rearrangement joins TRBV7-9 to TRBJ2-3, with TRBD2 matching over 7 bases. The trim removed 5 bases at V and 6 bases at J, leaving 8 bases unmatched. This CDR3 spans 14 amino acids. CDR1 is SEHNR and CDR2 is FQNEAQ in the germline V gene (reference sequence).

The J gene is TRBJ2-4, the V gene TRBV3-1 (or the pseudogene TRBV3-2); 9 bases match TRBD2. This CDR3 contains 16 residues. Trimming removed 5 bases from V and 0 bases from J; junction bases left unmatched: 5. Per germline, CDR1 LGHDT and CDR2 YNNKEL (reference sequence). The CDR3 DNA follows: TGTGCCAGCAGCACGCTAGCGGGACTAGCCAAAAACATTCAGTACTTC. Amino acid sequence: CASSTLAGLAKNIQYF.

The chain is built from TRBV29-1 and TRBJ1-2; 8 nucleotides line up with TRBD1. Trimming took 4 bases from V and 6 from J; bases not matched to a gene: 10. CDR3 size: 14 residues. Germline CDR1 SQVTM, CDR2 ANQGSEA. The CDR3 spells CSVGHGAGGNGYTF. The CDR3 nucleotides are TGCAGCGTTGGACACGGGGCAGGGGGCAATGGCTACACCTTC.